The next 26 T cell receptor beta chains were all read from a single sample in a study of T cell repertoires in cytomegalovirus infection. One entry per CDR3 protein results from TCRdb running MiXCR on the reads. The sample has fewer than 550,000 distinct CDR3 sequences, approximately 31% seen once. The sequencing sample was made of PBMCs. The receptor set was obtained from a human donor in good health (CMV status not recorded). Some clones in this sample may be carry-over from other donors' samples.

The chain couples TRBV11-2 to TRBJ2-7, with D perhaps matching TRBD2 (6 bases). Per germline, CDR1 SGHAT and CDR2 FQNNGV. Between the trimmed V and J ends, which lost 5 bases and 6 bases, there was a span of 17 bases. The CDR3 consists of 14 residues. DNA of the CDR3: TGTGCCAGCAGCACCGGGGGTTCAGGGCGCGAGCAGTACTTC. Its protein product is CASSTGGSGREQYF.

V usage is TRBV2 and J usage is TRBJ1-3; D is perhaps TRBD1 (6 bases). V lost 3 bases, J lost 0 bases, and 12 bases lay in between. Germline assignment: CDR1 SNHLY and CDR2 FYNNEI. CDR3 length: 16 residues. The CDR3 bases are TGTGCCAGCAGTGATGTTACGGGACACTCTGGAAACACCATATATTTT. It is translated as CASSDVTGHSGNTIYF.

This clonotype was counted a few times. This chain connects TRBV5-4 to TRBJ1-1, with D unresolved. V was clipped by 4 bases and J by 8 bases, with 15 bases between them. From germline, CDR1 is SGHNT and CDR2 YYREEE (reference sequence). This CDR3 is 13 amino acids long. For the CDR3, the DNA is TGTGCCAGCAGCACTGCTTCGGGGTCCGAAGCTTTCTTT. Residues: CASSTASGSEAFF. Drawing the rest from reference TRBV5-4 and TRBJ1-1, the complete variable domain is ETGVTQSPTHLIKTRGQQVTLRCSSQSGHNTVSWYQQALGQGPQFIFQYYREEENGRGNFPPRFSGLQFPNYSSELNVNALELDDSALYLCASSTASGSEAFFGQGTRLTVV.

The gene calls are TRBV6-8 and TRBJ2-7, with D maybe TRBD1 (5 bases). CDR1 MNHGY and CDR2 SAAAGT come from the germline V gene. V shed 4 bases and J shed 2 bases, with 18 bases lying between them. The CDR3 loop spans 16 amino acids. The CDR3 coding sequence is TGTGCCAGCAGTTCGGCCGACAGCACCACTACCTACGAGCAGTACTTC. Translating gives CASSSADSTTTYEQYF.

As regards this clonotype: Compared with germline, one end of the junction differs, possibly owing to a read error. In nucleotides, the CDR3 is TGCAGTGCTAGCCGGGACAGCTCCAATCAGCCCCAGAATTTT. The encoded protein is CSASRDSSNQPQNF. The rearrangement joins TRBV20-1 to TRBJ1-5; 7 bases are a match to TRBD1. CDR3 size: 14 residues. The germline gives CDR1 DFQATT, CDR2 SNEGSKA (reference sequence).

The CDR3 spells CASSLEPTGGNEQFF. The CDR3 DNA sequence: TGTGCCAGCAGCTTAGAGCCAACAGGGGGCAATGAGCAGTTCTTC. V usage is TRBV7-2 and J usage is TRBJ2-1; 8 bases line up with TRBD1. V gave up 1 base and J gave up 6 bases; unmatched junction bases: 5. CDR1 is SGHTA, CDR2 FQGNSA, per germline. The CDR3 has 15 amino acids.

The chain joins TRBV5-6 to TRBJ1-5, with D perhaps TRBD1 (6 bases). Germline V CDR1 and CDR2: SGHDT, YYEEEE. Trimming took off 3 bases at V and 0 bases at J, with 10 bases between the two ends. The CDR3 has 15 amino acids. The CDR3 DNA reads TGTGCCAGCAGCTCCGGACAGTATAGCAATCAGCCCCAGCATTTT. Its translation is CASSSGQYSNQPQHF.

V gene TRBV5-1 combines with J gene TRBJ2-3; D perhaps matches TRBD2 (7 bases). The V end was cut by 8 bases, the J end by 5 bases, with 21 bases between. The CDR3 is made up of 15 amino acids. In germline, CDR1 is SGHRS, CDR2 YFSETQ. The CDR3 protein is CASSPAGGRGDTQYF. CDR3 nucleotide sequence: TGCGCCAGTTCCCCAGCCGGGGGGCGTGGAGATACGCAGTATTTT.

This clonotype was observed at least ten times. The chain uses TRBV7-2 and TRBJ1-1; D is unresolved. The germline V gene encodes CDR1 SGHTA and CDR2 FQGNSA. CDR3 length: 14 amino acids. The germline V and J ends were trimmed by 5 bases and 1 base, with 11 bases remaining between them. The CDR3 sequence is CASSADGSNTEAFF. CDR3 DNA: TGTGCCAGCAGCGCGGACGGCTCGAACACTGAAGCTTTCTTT.

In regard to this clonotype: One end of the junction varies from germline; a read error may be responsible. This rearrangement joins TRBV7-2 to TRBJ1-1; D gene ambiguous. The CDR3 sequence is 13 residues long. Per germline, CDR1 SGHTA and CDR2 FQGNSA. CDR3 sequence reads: CASSLQSNTESFF. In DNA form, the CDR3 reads TGTGCCAGCAGCTTACAAAGCAACACTGAATCTTTCTTT.

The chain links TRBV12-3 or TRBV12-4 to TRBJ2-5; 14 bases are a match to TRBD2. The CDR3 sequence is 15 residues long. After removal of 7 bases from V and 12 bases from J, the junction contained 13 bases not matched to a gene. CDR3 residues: CASTPRPGLAGVKYF. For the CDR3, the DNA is TGTGCCAGCACCCCCCGCCCGGGACTAGCGGGGGTAAAGTACTTC.

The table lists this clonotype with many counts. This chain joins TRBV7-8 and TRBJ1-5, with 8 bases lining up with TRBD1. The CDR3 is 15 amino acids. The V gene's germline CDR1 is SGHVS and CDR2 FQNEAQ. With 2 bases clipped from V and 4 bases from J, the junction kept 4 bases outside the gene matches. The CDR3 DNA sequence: TGTGCCAGCAGCTTAAGTCGACAGGGGAATCAGCCCCAGCATTTT. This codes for CASSLSRQGNQPQHF.

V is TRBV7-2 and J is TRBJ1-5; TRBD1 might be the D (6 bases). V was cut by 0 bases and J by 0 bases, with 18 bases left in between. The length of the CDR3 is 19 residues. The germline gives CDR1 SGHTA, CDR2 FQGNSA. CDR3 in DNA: TGTGCCAGCAGCTTAGCGGGACTGAGAGGGGGATATAGCAATCAGCCCCAGCATTTT. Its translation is CASSLAGLRGGYSNQPQHF.

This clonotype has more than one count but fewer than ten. The DNA for the CDR3 is TGTGCCAGCAGTCCCCTATCGGTCGGTGAAGCTTTCTTT. Protein product: CASSPLSVGEAFF. The V call is TRBV6-5, the J call TRBJ1-1, with D unclear. CDR1 MNHEY and CDR2 SVGAGI come from the germline V gene. The CDR3 runs 13 residues. Trimming removed 5 bases at V and 7 bases at J, with 14 bases between.

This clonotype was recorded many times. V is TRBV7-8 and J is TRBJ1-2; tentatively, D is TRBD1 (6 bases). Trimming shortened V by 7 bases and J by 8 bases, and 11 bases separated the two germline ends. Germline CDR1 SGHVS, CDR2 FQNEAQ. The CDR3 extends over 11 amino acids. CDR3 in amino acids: CASTAGEGYTF. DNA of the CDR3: TGTGCCAGCACGGCAGGGGAAGGCTACACCTTC.

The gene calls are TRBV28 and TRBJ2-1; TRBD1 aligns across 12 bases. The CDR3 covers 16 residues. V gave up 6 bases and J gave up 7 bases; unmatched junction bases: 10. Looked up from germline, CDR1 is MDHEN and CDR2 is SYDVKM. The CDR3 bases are TGTGCCAGCAGCACTTCGGGACAGGGGGCCCGTAATGAGCAGTTCTTC. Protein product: CASSTSGQGARNEQFF.

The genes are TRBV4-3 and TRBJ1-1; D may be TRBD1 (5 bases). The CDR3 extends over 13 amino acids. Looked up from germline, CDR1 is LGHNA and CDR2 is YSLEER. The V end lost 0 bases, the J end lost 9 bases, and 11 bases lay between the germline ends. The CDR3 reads CASSQDGTGKAFF. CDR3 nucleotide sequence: TGCGCCAGCAGCCAAGATGGGACGGGGAAAGCTTTCTTT.

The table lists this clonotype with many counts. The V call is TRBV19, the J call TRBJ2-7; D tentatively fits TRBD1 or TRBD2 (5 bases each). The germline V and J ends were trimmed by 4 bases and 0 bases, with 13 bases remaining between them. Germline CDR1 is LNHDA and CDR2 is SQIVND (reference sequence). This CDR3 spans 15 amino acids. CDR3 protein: CASSTQVRDSYEQYF. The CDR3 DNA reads TGTGCCAGTAGTACACAGGTCCGGGACTCCTACGAGCAGTACTTC.

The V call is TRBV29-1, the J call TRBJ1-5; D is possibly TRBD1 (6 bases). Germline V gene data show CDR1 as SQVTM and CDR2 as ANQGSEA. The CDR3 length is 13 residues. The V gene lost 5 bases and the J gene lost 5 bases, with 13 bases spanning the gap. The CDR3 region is CSVSAGADQPQHF. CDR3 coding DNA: TGCAGCGTTTCTGCGGGGGCGGATCAGCCCCAGCATTTT.

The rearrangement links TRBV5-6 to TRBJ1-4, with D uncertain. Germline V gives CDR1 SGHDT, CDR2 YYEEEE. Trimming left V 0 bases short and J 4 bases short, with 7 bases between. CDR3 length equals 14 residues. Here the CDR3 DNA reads TGTGCCAGCAGCTTGGACGGATATAATGAAAAACTGTTTTTT. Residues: CASSLDGYNEKLFF.

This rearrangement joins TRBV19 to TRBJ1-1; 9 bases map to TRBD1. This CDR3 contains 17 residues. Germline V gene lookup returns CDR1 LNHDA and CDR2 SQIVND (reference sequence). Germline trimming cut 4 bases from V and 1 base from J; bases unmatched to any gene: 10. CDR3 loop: CASSTTGQGRWNTEAFF. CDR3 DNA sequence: TGTGCCAGTAGTACTACCGGACAGGGGAGGTGGAACACTGAAGCTTTCTTT.

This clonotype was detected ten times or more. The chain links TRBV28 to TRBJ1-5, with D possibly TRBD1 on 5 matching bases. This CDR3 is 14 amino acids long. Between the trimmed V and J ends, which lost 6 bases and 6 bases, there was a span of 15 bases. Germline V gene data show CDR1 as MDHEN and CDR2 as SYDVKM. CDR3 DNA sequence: TGTGCCAGCAGCCCGGGGCGCCAAGGTCAGCCCCAGCATTTT. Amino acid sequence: CASSPGRQGQPQHF.

The CDR3 coding sequence is TGTGCCAGTAGGCAAGACAGGAGCTCTGGAAACACCATATATTTT. It codes for CASRQDRSSGNTIYF. This chain joins TRBV19 and TRBJ1-3, with D perhaps TRBD1 (6 bases). Germline-derived CDR1 and CDR2 are LNHDA and SQIVND (reference sequence). V was pared by 6 bases and J by 0 bases, with 12 bases between. The CDR3 loop spans 15 amino acids.

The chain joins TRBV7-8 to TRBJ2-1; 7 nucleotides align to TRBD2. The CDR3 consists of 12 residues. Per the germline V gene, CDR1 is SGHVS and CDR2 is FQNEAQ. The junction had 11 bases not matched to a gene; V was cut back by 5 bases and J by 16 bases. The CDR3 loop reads CASSPRGDYHFF. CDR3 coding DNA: TGTGCCAGCAGCCCCCGGGGGGATTATCATTTCTTC.

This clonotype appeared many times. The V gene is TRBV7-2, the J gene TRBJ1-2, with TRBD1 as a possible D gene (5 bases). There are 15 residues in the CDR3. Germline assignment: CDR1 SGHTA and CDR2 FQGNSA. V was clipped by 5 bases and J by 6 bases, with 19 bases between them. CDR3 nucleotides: TGTGCCAGCAGCGAAAGGGGCACAGAGGGAGATGGCTACACCTTC. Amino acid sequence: CASSERGTEGDGYTF. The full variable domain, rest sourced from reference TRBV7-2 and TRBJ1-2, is GAGVSQSPSNKVTEKGKDVELRCDPISGHTALYWYRQSLGQGLEFLIYFQGNSAPDKSGLPSDRFSAERTGGSVSTLTIQRTQQEDSAVYLCASSERGTEGDGYTFGSGTRLTVV.

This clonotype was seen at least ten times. This CDR3 reads CASSSEPRNTEAFF. The CDR3 DNA sequence: TGTGCCAGCAGCTCGGAACCAAGGAACACTGAAGCTTTCTTT. The rearrangement links TRBV7-2 to TRBJ1-1; D remains unclear. The CDR3 is 14 residues long. Germline assignment: CDR1 SGHTA and CDR2 FQGNSA. The V end lost 4 bases, the J end lost 1 base, and 10 bases lay between the germline ends.